This is a list of T cell receptor beta chains from one sample in a study of regulatory T cells in long-lasting Graves disease. TCRdb re-called the multiplex PCR reads through MiXCR, storing one row per CDR3 protein. The table lists 300,000 to 400,000 distinct CDR3 sequences, about a sixth of them singletons. The specimen comprised peripheral blood mononuclear cells (PBMCs), sampled at new diagnosis, from a patient treated with antithyroid drugs. The source is a female donor with Graves disease. The conserved cysteine and the conserved F or W are not part of the CDR3 here. A D gene is named only where the DNA matches it firmly. Not all rows give a size; the values are once, few, many and, for expanded clones, a class.

v_call clone_size d_call cdr3_aa
TRBV7-2 many . ASSLGASNTEAF
TRBV4-1 . TRBD1 ASSQVTGAAREETQY
TRBV7-9 many . ASSFLQGFSTEAF
TRBV9 few TRBD1 ASSSKTGSWPGELF
TRBV20-1 . . SALYRNTEAF
TRBV6-1 many TRBD1 ASSGGQIENEKLF
TRBV24-1 . . ATSGGPRSSYNEQF
TRBV12-3/TRBV12-4 few . ASSLASGGAKNIQY
TRBV4-3 few TRBD1 ASSLTGGAYNEQF
TRBV7-9 many . ASSSEIWGSPETQY
TRBV29-1 few TRBD1 SARMAGGVSNYGYT
TRBV5-5 many . ASSFSDFPGMGNTEAF
TRBV12-3/TRBV12-4 many . ASSLSRGGYGYT
TRBV15 many TRBD2 ATSRVLADQETQY
TRBV28 many . ASSFDLSSYNSPLH
TRBV19 . TRBD2 ASRGLVGTDTQY
TRBV7-2 many . ASSPLGPTDTQY
TRBV5-1 many . ASSLGARDEQF
TRBV5-5 . . ASSLGQGIHQPQH
TRBV27 many . ASTSGTYEQY
TRBV5-8 many TRBD1 ASSPPPRTGGTEAF
TRBV28 many TRBD2 ASITGEGPHEQY
TRBV4-1 many . ASSPEMGRPSHEAF
TRBV12-3/TRBV12-4 . TRBD2 ASSSSSSGGSYEQY
TRBV2 many . ASGGRRTVAPLH
TRBV7-2 few . ASSLGRGRRAYEQY
TRBV3-1 many . ASSQDPSDTQY
TRBV12-3/TRBV12-4 . . ASSPGHRVYEQY
TRBV15 many TRBD2 ATRTSGGLAGELF
TRBV7-9 many TRBD1 ASSSQGQSTEAF
TRBV18 few . ASSPTRGLGDIQY
TRBV12-3/TRBV12-4 many TRBD2 ASSPGRAANTGELF
TRBV27 . TRBD1 ASSYRTGGVAGEQF
TRBV12-3/TRBV12-4 few TRBD1 ASRPTGADYGYT
TRBV12-3/TRBV12-4 many . ASSWGRHSYNEQF
TRBV4-1 few . ASSQAGGGNQPQH
TRBV14 many TRBD1 ASSRRDRPYNEQF
TRBV5-1 many . ASSWDGRSSGQPQH
TRBV3-1 many . ASSQDRRGTEAF
TRBV6-9 many TRBD2 ASSYVWLAGDRGTDTQY
TRBV5-1 many . ASSLTVGSSSNYGYT
TRBV5-1 many TRBD1 ASSPGQGDYGYT